This entry describes one T cell receptor beta chain. Its target is unknown. These data belong to a study of OX40 agonist ivuxolimab in advanced cancers. Repertoires were generated with immunoSEQ multiplex PCR, while TCRdb's copy carries only in-frame clones and drops some. The sample lists some 90,000 clones; roughly 90% were seen once. Regarding the study as a whole: Expanded clones were, on average, more numerous among CD8+ T cells than CD4+. Some of the lowest clonal expansion was seen in partial responders at 0.1-3.0 mg/kg.

The CDR3 is 17 amino acids. Per germline, CDR1 MNHEY and CDR2 SMNVEV (reference sequence). The V segment lost 6 bases and the J segment 0 bases; nucleotides outside the gene matches: 12. Exclusion of a patient followed from autoimmune disease history or systemic immunosuppression. Samples were taken at baseline and on day 1 of cycles 4 and 7. The specimen was CD4+ or CD8+ T cells sorted from blood, collected in a trial of the OX40 agonist ivuxolimab. This TCR was recovered from an adult with an advanced solid tumor such as melanoma, head and neck, liver or kidney cancer. The rearrangement joins TRBV27 to TRBJ2-7; the match to TRBD1 covers 9 bases. CDR3 coding DNA: TGTGCCAGCAGGGACAGGGGCCAATGGGCAGGCTCCTACGAGCAGTACTTC. Its translation is CASRDRGQWAGSYEQYF.